This T cell receptor (gamma chain) was sequenced in a study of gamma-delta T cells after stem cell transplantation (TCRdb year 2016). This clone registers as large (0.1 to 1%) within its sample. Its antigen has not been determined. Base qualities are not provided; no much larger clone lies one nucleotide away. At the DNA level, this CDR3 is encoded by other sequences in the same sample as well. The library was prepared using RT-PCR. TCRdb lists the instrument as Illumina MiSeq. TCRdb reanalyzed the public reads with the CATT caller, and identical DNA sequences were merged afterwards. The sample table contains roughly 760 gamma-chain clones; only one count was recorded for roughly 21% of them. The ten largest make up approximately 11% of the sample. The CDR3 starts with the cysteine, ends with the phenylalanine, and has 16 residues. Kept here is only the CDR3 DNA, which spans 48 bases and is read in frame from base 1. V is trimmed back by 0 bases and J by 3 bases, and the junction contains 11 bases that no gene match accounts for. From the germline V gene (reference sequence), CDR1 is GITISATS and CDR2 is ISYDGTV.

Input material: gamma-delta T cells. This chain joins TRGV9 to TRGJ1 or TRGJ2. This clonotype was sampled from a human donor. It is not recorded whose cells these are; they may come from a transplant donor. The CDR3 protein sequence reads: CALWEVQGQIYYKKLF. The nucleotide sequence reads TGTGCCTTGTGGGAGGTGCAGGGCCAAATTTATTATAAGAAACTCTTT.